The 5 T cell receptor beta chains given below trace back to one sample, sequenced in a study of blood T cells in healthy people across ages (dated by TCRdb to between 2014 and 2016). The method was 5' RACE. The sequencing machine was an Illumina HiSeq 2500. A second PCR of roughly 6 to 12 cycles was performed with a sample-barcoded 5' primer and a J-beta primer mix. TCRdb trimmed public reads at Q25 via fastp, called clones via MiXCR and kept in-frame beta chains. Each entry is one CDR3 protein sequence, shown with its most common DNA and genes. This sample gives hundreds of thousands of distinct CDR3 sequences in total; less than 35% of them show up just once. The top ten clones comprise roughly 17% of the sample. Sample: blood. The receptors shown here come from an elderly woman in good health.

V and J are TRBV20-1 and TRBJ1-1, with 7 positions matching TRBD1. CDR1 is DFQATT, CDR2 SNEGSKA, per germline (reference sequence). V lost 6 bases and J lost 3; bases outside the gene matches: 7. The CDR3 is 13 residues long. CDR3 amino acids: CSAAGQGDTEAFF. CDR3 nucleotides: TGCAGTGCGGCGGGGCAGGGGGACACTGAAGCTTTCTTT.

This sequence joins TRBV9 and TRBJ2-3; 12 nucleotides match TRBD2. The CDR3 contains 16 residues. The J segment lost 9 bases and the V segment lost 0 bases, leaving 8 bases of the junction unmatched. The germline V gene has CDR1 SGDLS and CDR2 YYNGEE. The CDR3 nucleotides are TGTGCCAGCAGCGTAGATCTAGCGGGAGGGTTTGGGACGCAGTATTTT. This codes for CASSVDLAGGFGTQYF.

In the case of this clonotype: This clone may be a read error of a much larger clone one base away. The V gene is TRBV7-2, the J gene TRBJ1-4; the match to TRBD1 covers 11 bases. Germline V gene lookup returns CDR1 SGHTA and CDR2 FQGNSA. This CDR3 is 17 amino acids long. After removal of 8 bases from V and 8 bases from J, the junction contained 16 bases not matched to a gene. In DNA, the CDR3 is TGTGCCAGCGGCCCGGACAGGGGGCGCCCCGTTTCGGAAAAACTGTTTTTT. It is translated as CASGPDRGRPVSEKLFF.

The chain joins TRBV20-1 to TRBJ2-2; the D gene is possibly TRBD1 (6 bases). CDR1 is DFQATT, CDR2 SNEGSKA, per germline (reference sequence). This CDR3 region has 15 residues. With 1 base removed from V and 5 bases from J, the gap between germline ends came to 14 bases. The CDR3 is CSARAYRERTGELFF. The CDR3 DNA reads as TGCAGTGCTAGAGCTTACAGGGAAAGGACCGGGGAGCTGTTTTTT.

There are many counts of this clonotype. This sequence joins TRBV6-2 or TRBV6-3 and TRBJ2-1; 7 positions match TRBD1. The CDR3 covers 13 residues. Losses at the gene ends were 2 bases for V and 6 bases for J; bases not matched to a gene: 1. Per germline, CDR1 MNHEY and CDR2 SVGEGT. CDR3 DNA sequence: TGTGCCAGCAGTTACAGGGGGCTCAATGAGCAGTTCTTC. Translating gives CASSYRGLNEQFF.